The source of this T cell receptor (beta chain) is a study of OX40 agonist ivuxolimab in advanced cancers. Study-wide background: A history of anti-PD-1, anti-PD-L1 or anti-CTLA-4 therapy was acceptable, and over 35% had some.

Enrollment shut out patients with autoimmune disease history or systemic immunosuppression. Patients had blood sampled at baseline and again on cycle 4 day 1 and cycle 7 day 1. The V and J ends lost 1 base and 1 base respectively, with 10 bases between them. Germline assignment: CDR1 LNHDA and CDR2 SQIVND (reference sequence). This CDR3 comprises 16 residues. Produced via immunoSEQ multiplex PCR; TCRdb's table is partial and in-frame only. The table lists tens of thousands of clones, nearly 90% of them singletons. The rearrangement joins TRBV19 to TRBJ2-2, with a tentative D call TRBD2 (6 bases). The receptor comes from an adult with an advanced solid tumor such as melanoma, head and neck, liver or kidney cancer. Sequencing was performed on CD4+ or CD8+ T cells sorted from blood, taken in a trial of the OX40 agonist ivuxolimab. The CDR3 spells CASSIGRRENTGELFF. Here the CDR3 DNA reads TGTGCCAGTAGTATAGGAAGGAGGGAGAACACCGGGGAGCTGTTTTTT.